This T cell receptor (beta chain) was documented in a study of cytomegalovirus exposure and HLA in healthy donors. PCR amplification relied on 60 Vbeta primers (plus 13 Jbeta primers). The repertoire was sequenced with immunoSEQ multiplex PCR; TCRdb's copy has only in-frame clones and lacks some. The table includes more than 140,000 clones, approximately 80% detected once. General observations from the study: One cluster of highly shared sequence variants probably arose as a sequencing artifact. Diagnosis of cytomegalovirus status made by the classifier reportedly showed high specificity and sensitivity.

As concerns this clone: The antigen is unknown.

Germline CDR1 and CDR2: SGHRS and YFSETQ. This CDR3 spans 14 amino acids. V was trimmed by 7 bases and J by 4 bases, leaving 17 bases between them. This chain links TRBV5-1 with TRBJ1-2; the D gene is possibly TRBD1 (6 bases). The receptor was derived from a man aged 30 to 45 in good health and CMV-seropositive. The sample consisted of PBMCs. The CDR3 region has the DNA TGCGCCAGCGCACCCAGGGACATTGGCTATGGCTACACCTTC. This encodes CASAPRDIGYGYTF.